This is a list of T cell receptor beta chains from one sample in a study of shared clonotypes between healthy human individuals. Assay: immunoSEQ multiplex PCR; the TCRdb copy retains only in-frame clones and omits some. The top ten hold roughly 1.7% of the sample, which has about 2.1 million clones, approximately 94% seen once. The sequenced material came from naive CD8+ T cells from PBMCs. The origin of the receptors is a man between 18 and 35 years old in good health. Some clones in this sample may be carry-over from other donors' samples. CDR3s include the opening cysteine and the closing phenylalanine or tryptophan. A D gene is named only where the DNA matches it firmly. Not all rows give a size; the values are once, few, many and, for expanded clones, a class.

clone_size,d_call,j_call,v_call,cdr3_nt,cdr3_aa
once,.,TRBJ2-1,TRBV9,TGTGCCAGCAGCGTAGGGAGGGGGCTAACCCATGAGCAGTTCTTC,CASSVGRGLTHEQFF
once,TRBD2,TRBJ2-5,TRBV15,TGTGCCACCAGCGCCCGCCCCGGGACTATTGGGGAGACCCAGTACTTC,CATSARPGTIGETQYF
.,.,TRBJ1-3,TRBV28,TGTGCCAGCAGCCTATCGGGTTCCGGGGGGGGTAAGGTAGAAGACACCATATATTTT,CASSLSGSGGGKVEDTIYF
.,TRBD1,TRBJ1-5,TRBV27,TGTGCCAGCAGTTTATCCGGGACAGGGGCCAATCAGCCCCAGCATTTT,CASSLSGTGANQPQHF
.,.,TRBJ1-2,TRBV5-5,TGTGCCAGCAGCCCTGGGGACGGGGCTAACTATGGCTACACCTTC,CASSPGDGANYGYTF
.,.,TRBJ1-1,TRBV7-9,TGTGCCAGCAGCTTCGGTACAGGGACGAACACTGAAGCTTTCTTT,CASSFGTGTNTEAFF
.,TRBD2,TRBJ2-4,TRBV10-3,TGTGCCACTCAGATAGATGGACTAGCGGGAGGGCCTGAAAACATTCAGTACTTC,CATQIDGLAGGPENIQYF
.,TRBD1,TRBJ2-7,TRBV5-5,TGTGCCAGCAGCTTGGACGGGACAGATGCCTACGAGCAGTACTTC,CASSLDGTDAYEQYF
.,TRBD1,TRBJ2-7,TRBV19,TGTGCCAGTAGTAGCCGGGACAGGGACTTCTACGAGCAGTACTTC,CASSSRDRDFYEQYF
.,TRBD2,TRBJ2-7,TRBV29-1,TGCAGCGTGGCGGGACTAGCGGCCCTTGGAGAGCAGTACTTC,CSVAGLAALGEQYF
.,TRBD1,TRBJ2-2,TRBV9,TGTGCCAGCAGCGCCCCGGGACAGCGCACCGGGGAGCTGTTTTTT,CASSAPGQRTGELFF
.,.,TRBJ1-4,TRBV18,TGTGCCAGCTCACCCGGGCTCGGGGCCCAGTGGGAAAAACTGTTTTTT,CASSPGLGAQWEKLFF
.,TRBD2,TRBJ2-3,TRBV7-3,TGTGCCAGCAGCCCTATAGCGGGACCCACAGATACGCAGTATTTT,CASSPIAGPTDTQYF
.,TRBD1,TRBJ2-1,TRBV30,TGTGCCTGGAGTCGAGGACAGGGGACGCATGAGCAGTTCTTC,CAWSRGQGTHEQFF
.,TRBD1,TRBJ1-1,TRBV4-3,TGCGCCAGCAGCCAAGGACAGGGCAACACTGAAGCTTTCTTT,CASSQGQGNTEAFF
.,TRBD2,TRBJ2-5,TRBV7-8,TGTGCCAGCAGCGACCCGACTAGCGGGAGCCTAGAGACCCAGTACTTC,CASSDPTSGSLETQYF
.,.,TRBJ1-1,TRBV27,TGTGCCAGCAGTTTGGAGAGGGGCCAGCTCCTGAACACTGAAGCTTTCTTT,CASSLERGQLLNTEAFF
few,TRBD1,TRBJ2-3,TRBV27,TGTGCCAGCAGTGACAGGGTTACAGATACGCAGTATTTT,CASSDRVTDTQYF
.,.,TRBJ1-5,TRBV27,TGTGCCAGCAGTTTGGGCGGGGGCTATAGCAATCAGCCCCAGCATTTT,CASSLGGGYSNQPQHF
.,.,TRBJ1-1,TRBV19,TGTGCCAGTAGTCCAGGGTCGGGCACTGAAGCTTTCTTT,CASSPGSGTEAFF
.,TRBD1,TRBJ1-1,TRBV28,TGTGCCTCACGATCCGGGACAGGGGGCCCTACTGAAGCTTTCTTT,CASRSGTGGPTEAFF
.,.,TRBJ1-2,TRBV9,TGTGCCAGCAGCGTAGTAGGGGAAGGGGACTATGGCTACACCTTC,CASSVVGEGDYGYTF
.,.,TRBJ2-5,TRBV28,TGTGCCAGCAGTTTAGGAAGGGCCCGCGACGGAGGTACCCAGTACTTC,CASSLGRARDGGTQYF
.,TRBD2,TRBJ2-7,TRBV5-1,TGCGCCAGCAGCCCGACTATAGGACTAGCGGGAGGGCCATCCGAGCAGTACTTC,CASSPTIGLAGGPSEQYF
.,.,TRBJ2-7,TRBV27,TGTGCCAGCAGTTTAGGGTACTCCTACGAGCAGTACTTC,CASSLGYSYEQYF
once,.,TRBJ2-7,TRBV5-6,TGTGCCAGCAGCCCCGGACAGTCCTACGAGCAGTACTTC,CASSPGQSYEQYF
.,.,TRBJ2-7,TRBV28,TGTGCCAGCAGCCCCCACTACGAGCAGTACTTC,CASSPHYEQYF
.,.,TRBJ2-7,TRBV7-9,TGTGCCAGCAGCTTAACAGGGATTGTCTACGAGCAGTACTTC,CASSLTGIVYEQYF
.,.,TRBJ2-5,TRBV11-2,TGTGCCAGCGCATCCGCCGCGCGTCGGCAAGAGACCCAGTACTTC,CASASAARRQETQYF
.,.,TRBJ2-7,TRBV5-4,TGTGCCAGCAGCTTTGGGCTAGCCTACGAGCAGTACTTC,CASSFGLAYEQYF
once,.,TRBJ1-1,TRBV7-9,TGTGCCAGCAGCCCAAGGACAGACACTGAAGCTTTCTTT,CASSPRTDTEAFF
.,.,TRBJ2-3,TRBV27,TGTGCCAGCAGTCACCCCACAGATACGCAGTATTTT,CASSHPTDTQYF
once,.,TRBJ2-5,TRBV25-1,TGTGCCAGCAGCAAGGGGGATGTGGGGTGGGAGACCCAGTACTTC,CASSKGDVGWETQYF
once,.,TRBJ2-7,TRBV27,TGTGCCAGCAGTTTATCTGACAGTATGCGCGAGCAGTACTTC,CASSLSDSMREQYF
few,.,TRBJ1-1,TRBV27,TGTGCCAGCAGTTTATTGTCACAGTCTACTGAAGCTTTCTTT,CASSLLSQSTEAFF
once,.,TRBJ2-3,TRBV15,TGTGCCACCAGCGGTGTCGTCGCGGATACGCAGTATTTT,CATSGVVADTQYF
.,TRBD1,TRBJ1-5,TRBV6-1,TGTGCCAGCTATTGGACAGGGTATAGCAATCAGCCCCAGCATTTT,CASYWTGYSNQPQHF
.,.,TRBJ2-3,TRBV7-3,TGTGCCAGCAGCTTACAGGGTTCGGTGGATACGCAGTATTTT,CASSLQGSVDTQYF
.,TRBD1,TRBJ2-1,TRBV5-1,TGCGCCAGCAGCGGGCCGGGACAGGGGGCGTACAATGAGCAGTTCTTC,CASSGPGQGAYNEQFF
once,.,TRBJ2-2,TRBV7-9,TGTGCCAGCAGCTCGGGACTCGGGAGTATCGCCGGGGAGCTGTTTTTT,CASSSGLGSIAGELFF
.,.,TRBJ1-2,TRBV6-1,TGTGCCAGCAGTGAAACGTGGGGCTATGGCTACACCTTC,CASSETWGYGYTF
.,.,TRBJ2-7,TRBV28,TGTGCCAGCAGTTTGACCCCTCGACGGGAGCAGTACTTC,CASSLTPRREQYF
.,TRBD1,TRBJ2-7,TRBV18,TGTGCCAGCTCAGCCCGGGACAGGGGTGTCTACGAGCAGTACTTC,CASSARDRGVYEQYF
once,.,TRBJ1-2,TRBV27,TGTGCCACTAAAAAGGGTGGGGCGGGCTATGGCTACACCTTC,CATKKGGAGYGYTF
.,.,TRBJ1-4,TRBV4-1,TGCGCCAGCAGCCAAGAAGCGGGCCCGCGGGGGGTGCCTGAAAAACTGTTTTTT,CASSQEAGPRGVPEKLFF
.,.,TRBJ2-1,TRBV29-1,TGCAGCGTTGAAGGTGACAGCTACAATGAGCAGTTCTTC,CSVEGDSYNEQFF
few,.,TRBJ1-1,TRBV28,TGTGCCAGCAGTTTTCCAGGCCTGCTCATGAACACTGAAGCTTTCTTT,CASSFPGLLMNTEAFF
.,TRBD2,TRBJ2-1,TRBV2,TGTGCCAGCAGTGAACGGGCTAGCGGCATTCTCGGTGAGCAGTTCTTC,CASSERASGILGEQFF
.,.,TRBJ1-1,TRBV2,TGTGCCATTTCGAACCCACGGGGCACTGAAGCTTTCTTT,CAISNPRGTEAFF